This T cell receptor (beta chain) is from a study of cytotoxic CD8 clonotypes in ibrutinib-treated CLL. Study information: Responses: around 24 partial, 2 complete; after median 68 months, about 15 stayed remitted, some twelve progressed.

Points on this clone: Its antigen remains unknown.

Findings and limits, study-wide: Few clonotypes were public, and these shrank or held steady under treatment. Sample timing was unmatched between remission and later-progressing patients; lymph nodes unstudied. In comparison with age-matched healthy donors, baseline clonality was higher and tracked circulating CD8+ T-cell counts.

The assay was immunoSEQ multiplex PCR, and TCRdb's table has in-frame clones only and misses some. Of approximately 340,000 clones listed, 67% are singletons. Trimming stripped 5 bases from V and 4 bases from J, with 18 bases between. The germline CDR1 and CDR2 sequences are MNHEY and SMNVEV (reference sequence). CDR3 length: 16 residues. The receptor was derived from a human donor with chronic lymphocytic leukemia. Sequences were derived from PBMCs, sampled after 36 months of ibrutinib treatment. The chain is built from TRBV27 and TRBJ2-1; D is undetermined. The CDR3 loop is CASSTRHLNSYNEQFF. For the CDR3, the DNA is TGTGCCAGCAGTACCAGACACCTTAACTCGTACAATGAGCAGTTCTTC.